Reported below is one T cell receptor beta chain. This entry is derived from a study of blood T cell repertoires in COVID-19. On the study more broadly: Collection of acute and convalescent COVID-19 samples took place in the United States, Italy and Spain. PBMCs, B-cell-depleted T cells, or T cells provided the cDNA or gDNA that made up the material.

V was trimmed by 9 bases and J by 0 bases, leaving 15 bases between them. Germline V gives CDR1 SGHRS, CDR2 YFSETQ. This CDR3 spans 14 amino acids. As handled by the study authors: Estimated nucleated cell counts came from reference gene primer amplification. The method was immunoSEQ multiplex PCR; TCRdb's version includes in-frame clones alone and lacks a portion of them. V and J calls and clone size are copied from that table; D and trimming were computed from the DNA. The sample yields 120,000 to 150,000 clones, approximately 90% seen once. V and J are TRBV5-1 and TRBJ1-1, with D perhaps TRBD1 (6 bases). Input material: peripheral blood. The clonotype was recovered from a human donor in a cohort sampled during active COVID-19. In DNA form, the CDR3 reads TGCGCCACCCGGGGGGGCTCCATGAACACTGAAGCTTTCTTT. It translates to CATRGGSMNTEAFF.